Below, 19 T cell receptor beta chains from the same sample are listed, as sequenced in a study of T cells in Graves' hyperthyroidism and ophthalmopathy. It was RNA transcripts that yielded the amplified TCR beta CDR3 regions. During a first-round RT-PCR of the TCR CDR3, the HTBI primer set was used. TCRdb analysed the multiplex PCR reads with MiXCR anew, one entry per CDR3 protein. The sample lists 560,000 or so distinct CDR3 sequences, around 46% occurring once. The specimen sequenced was peripheral blood or thyroid tissue (not recorded which). These receptors originate from a woman in her late teens or twenties with Graves' hyperthyroidism.

The chain carries TRBV18 and TRBJ2-7; TRBD1 matches 10 bases. This CDR3 spans 15 amino acids. V shed 3 bases and J 4 bases; nucleotides not matched to a gene: 6. The germline V gene encodes CDR1 KGHSH and CDR2 LQKENI. CDR3 loop: CASSPDRGPIYEQYF. For the CDR3, the DNA is TGTGCCAGCTCACCCGACAGGGGGCCAATTTACGAGCAGTACTTC.

The chain's CDR3 is CASSLDVEGSGELFF. In DNA form, the CDR3 reads TGCGCCAGCAGCCTTGACGTCGAGGGCAGCGGGGAGCTGTTTTTT. The V call is TRBV5-1, the J call TRBJ2-2; tentatively, D is TRBD2 (5 bases). Trimming shortened V by 4 bases and J by 7 bases, and 17 bases separated the two germline ends. Germline CDR1 is SGHRS and CDR2 is YFSETQ. The CDR3 runs 15 residues.

This sequence joins TRBV7-6 and TRBJ2-7, with D possibly being TRBD2 (5 bases). V gave up 5 bases and J gave up 0 bases, with 11 bases separating them. The length of the CDR3 is 14 residues. Germline CDR1 is SGHVS and CDR2 is FNYEAQ. The CDR3 sequence: CASSLGNSSYEQYF. CDR3 DNA sequence: TGTGCCAGCAGCCTCGGGAACAGCTCCTACGAGCAGTACTTC.

The chain is built from TRBV7-4 and TRBJ1-1, with TRBD1 as a possible D gene (6 bases). CDR1 is SGHVT, CDR2 SQSDAQ, per germline. Trimming removed 6 bases at V and 4 bases at J, with 15 bases between. This CDR3 is built from 14 residues. CDR3 nucleotide sequence: TGTGCCAGCAGTTTTCAGGGGCCAGGCACTGAAGCTTTCTTT. Protein sequence: CASSFQGPGTEAFF.

The chain employs TRBV10-3 and TRBJ1-2; D remains unclear. The CDR3 has 13 amino acids. The V end was cut by 5 bases, the J end by 4 bases, with 11 bases between. Germline CDR1 reads ENHRY; CDR2 reads SYGVKD. The CDR3: CAISPASVYGYTF. CDR3 DNA sequence: TGTGCCATCAGTCCAGCGTCCGTCTATGGCTACACCTTC.

This clonotype has a count of ten or more. The chain uses TRBV6-6 and TRBJ2-7, with no clear D. CDR1 and CDR2 (germline): MNHNY, SVGAGI (reference sequence). The CDR3 is made up of 11 amino acids. V dropped 4 bases and J dropped 6 bases, with 7 bases sitting between them. In DNA, the CDR3 is TGTGCCAGCAGTTTATCCGCCGAGCAGTACTTC. Translation gives CASSLSAEQYF.

This clonotype was seen only a few times. V is TRBV7-2 and J is TRBJ1-5, with 8 bases fitting TRBD1. V trimming: 5 bases; J trimming: 2 bases; junction bases outside the gene matches: 8. Germline values: CDR1 SGHTA, CDR2 FQGNSA. The CDR3 consists of 16 residues. CDR3 in DNA: TGTGCCAGCAGCCTCTGGACAGGGAGAGGCAATCAGCCCCAGCATTTT. As protein: CASSLWTGRGNQPQHF.

The CDR3 nucleotides read TGCAGTGCTAGCCTGGGGGCTGGCCATCAGCCCCAGCATTTT. Amino acid sequence: CSASLGAGHQPQHF. This chain connects TRBV20-1 to TRBJ1-5; D possibly corresponds to TRBD1 (6 bases). The germline V gene encodes CDR1 DFQATT and CDR2 SNEGSKA (reference sequence). The CDR3 extends over 14 amino acids. Deletions cut 3 bases from V and 5 bases from J, with 14 bases between.

Notes on this clonotype: A much larger clone differs from this one at a single base, so this may be a read error. The CDR3 carries no conserved terminal phenylalanine or tryptophan, so it likely arises from a read error. V usage is TRBV2 and J usage is TRBJ1-2; no reliable D call. Trimming removed 6 bases at V and 2 bases at J, with 10 bases between. The V gene's germline CDR1 is SNHLY and CDR2 FYNNEI. There are 13 residues in the CDR3. The chain's CDR3 is CASSSMGNYGYTC. The CDR3 nucleotides read TGTGCCAGCAGCTCAATGGGGAACTATGGCTACACCTGC.

This clonotype has more than one count but fewer than ten. This sequence joins TRBV6-1 and TRBJ1-5; TRBD1 agrees at 7 bases. V was pared by 6 bases and J by 3 bases, with 5 bases of the junction left unmatched. The germline CDR1 and CDR2 sequences are MNHNS and SASEGT. This CDR3 comprises 14 residues. In nucleotides, the CDR3 is TGTGCCAGCAGCGACAGGGACAACAATCAGCCCCAGCATTTT. This encodes CASSDRDNNQPQHF.

This clonotype was observed a few times. The chain couples TRBV12-3 or TRBV12-4 to TRBJ2-7; 9 positions match TRBD1. V lost 7 bases to trimming and J lost 2 bases; unmatched junction nucleotides: 9. The CDR3 contains 15 residues. CDR3 sequence reads: CASTLGTGYTYEQYF. The CDR3 coding sequence is TGTGCCAGCACCTTAGGGACAGGGTACACCTACGAGCAGTACTTC.

The J gene is TRBJ1-6, the V gene TRBV6-5; a weak D match, TRBD1 (6 bases). Germline CDR1 MNHEY, CDR2 SVGAGI. Trimming removed 4 bases from V and 7 bases from J, with 23 bases in between. This CDR3 comprises 18 residues. The CDR3 bases are TGTGCCAGCAGTTTATCGACGGGGACGGACAGCACAAATTCACCCCTCCACTTT. Residues: CASSLSTGTDSTNSPLHF.

The chain couples TRBV2 to TRBJ1-6; 7 bases agree with TRBD1. Germline loops: CDR1 SNHLY, CDR2 FYNNEI. V trimming: 9 bases; J trimming: 10 bases; junction bases outside the gene matches: 3. This CDR3 spans 11 amino acids. Written as DNA, the CDR3 is TGTGCCAGGACAGGGTGGTCACCCCTCCACTTT. This sequence encodes CARTGWSPLHF. The complete variable domain, with remaining parts taken from reference TRBV2 and TRBJ1-6, reads EPEVTQTPSHQVTQMGQEVILRCVPISNHLYFYWYRQILGQKVEFLVSFYNNEISEKSEIFDDQFSVERPDGSNFTLKIRSTKLEDSAMYFCARTGWSPLHFGNGTRLTVT.

This clonotype occurred many times. The chain employs TRBV15 and TRBJ1-4, with 7 bases lining up with TRBD1. J was trimmed by 4 bases and V by 4 bases; bases with no gene match: 6. Germline V gives CDR1 LNHNV, CDR2 YYDKDF (reference sequence). The length of the CDR3 is 15 residues. The CDR3 region has the DNA TGTGCCACCAGCAAAAGGACAGGCAGTAATGAAAAACTGTTTTTT. Translation: CATSKRTGSNEKLFF.

The chain is built from TRBV7-8 and TRBJ2-7; D not resolved. The V end was cut by 3 bases, the J end by 0 bases, with 9 bases between. Germline V lookup: CDR1 SGHVS, CDR2 FQNEAQ. The CDR3 covers 14 residues. For the CDR3, the DNA is TGTGCCAGCAGCTTCAGTCAGGCCTCCTACGAGCAGTACTTC. Translating it yields CASSFSQASYEQYF.

The rearrangement joins TRBV15 to TRBJ1-4, with D possibly being TRBD1 (5 bases). The germline V gene has CDR1 LNHNV and CDR2 YYDKDF (reference sequence). The CDR3 runs 15 residues. Trimming pared 2 bases from V and 7 bases from J, leaving 14 bases between. For the CDR3, the DNA is TGTGCCACCAGCAGACCTACAGGTTTCACTGAAAAACTGTTTTTT. Protein sequence: CATSRPTGFTEKLFF.

This chain uses TRBV15 with TRBJ1-4, with D possibly matching TRBD1 (5 bases). CDR3 size: 13 residues. Trimming removed 3 bases from V and 8 bases from J, with 10 bases in between. Germline-derived CDR1 and CDR2 are LNHNV and YYDKDF (reference sequence). CDR3 sequence reads: CATSRVGREKLFF. Here the CDR3 DNA reads TGTGCCACCAGCAGGGTGGGACGCGAAAAACTGTTTTTT.

This clonotype showed up many times. V is TRBV7-8 and J is TRBJ1-2; D gene uncertain. Germline assignment: CDR1 SGHVS and CDR2 FQNEAQ. CDR3 length equals 12 residues. V lost 5 bases, J lost 8 bases, and 12 bases lay in between. The CDR3 loop reads CASSISQRGYTF. The CDR3 DNA reads TGTGCCAGCAGCATCTCCCAGCGGGGCTACACCTTC.

As regards this clonotype: One end of the junction varies from germline; a read error may be responsible. The rearrangement uses TRBV2 and TRBJ1-2; D is undetermined. The CDR3 is 14 amino acids. Germline V gene data show CDR1 as SNHLY and CDR2 as FYNNEI. CDR3 amino acids: CASSQQTPPYGYTF. Here the CDR3 DNA reads TGCGCCAGCAGCCAGCAAACTCCTCCCTATGGCTACACCTTC.